A single T cell receptor (beta chain) is shown here with its context. These data originate in a study of cytomegalovirus exposure and HLA in healthy donors. Clones were read by immunoSEQ multiplex PCR, and TCRdb kept only the in-frame ones, dropping some. This table holds 100,000 to 120,000 clones, about 85% found once. The CDR3 covers 12 residues. Germline values: CDR1 MDHEN, CDR2 SYDVKM. V lost 2 bases, J lost 7 bases, and 6 bases lay in between. The receptor was derived from a woman between 18 and 29 years old in good health and CMV-seronegative. Sample: PBMCs. V is TRBV28 and J is TRBJ2-1, with TRBD2 as a possible D gene (5 bases). The CDR3 here is CASSLGGNEQFF. The CDR3 DNA sequence: TGTGCCAGCAGTTTAGGAGGTAATGAGCAGTTCTTC.